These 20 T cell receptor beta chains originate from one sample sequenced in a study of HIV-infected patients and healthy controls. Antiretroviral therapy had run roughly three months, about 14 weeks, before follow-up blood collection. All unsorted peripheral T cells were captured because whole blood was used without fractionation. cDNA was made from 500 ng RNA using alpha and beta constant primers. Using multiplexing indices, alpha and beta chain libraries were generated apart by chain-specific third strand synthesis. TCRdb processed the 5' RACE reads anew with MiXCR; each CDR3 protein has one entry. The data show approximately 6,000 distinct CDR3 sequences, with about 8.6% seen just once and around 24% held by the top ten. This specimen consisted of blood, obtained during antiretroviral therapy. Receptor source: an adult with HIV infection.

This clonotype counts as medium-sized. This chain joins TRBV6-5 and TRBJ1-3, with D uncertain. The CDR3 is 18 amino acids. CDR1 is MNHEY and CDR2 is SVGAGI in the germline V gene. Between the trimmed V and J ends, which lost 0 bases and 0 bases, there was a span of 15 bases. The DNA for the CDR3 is TGTGCCAGCAGTTACTCACCATCCTCGACCTACTCTGGAAACACCATATATTTT. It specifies CASSYSPSSTYSGNTIYF.

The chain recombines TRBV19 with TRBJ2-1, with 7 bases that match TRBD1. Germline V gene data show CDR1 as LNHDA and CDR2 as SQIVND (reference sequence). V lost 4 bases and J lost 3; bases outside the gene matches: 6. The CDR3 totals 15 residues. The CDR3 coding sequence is TGTGCCAGTAGTACCCAGGGGGAGATCTACAATGAGCAGTTCTTC. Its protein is CASSTQGEIYNEQFF.

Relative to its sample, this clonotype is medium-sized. The chain's CDR3 is CSASKTSGSGETQYF. The CDR3 nucleotides are TGCAGTGCTAGTAAGACTAGCGGGAGCGGGGAGACCCAGTACTTC. The chain links TRBV20-1 to TRBJ2-5; TRBD2 aligns across 12 bases. Germline V gives CDR1 DFQATT, CDR2 SNEGSKA (reference sequence). This CDR3 has 15 residues. The ends lost 3 bases at V and 5 bases at J; junction bases unmatched: 7.

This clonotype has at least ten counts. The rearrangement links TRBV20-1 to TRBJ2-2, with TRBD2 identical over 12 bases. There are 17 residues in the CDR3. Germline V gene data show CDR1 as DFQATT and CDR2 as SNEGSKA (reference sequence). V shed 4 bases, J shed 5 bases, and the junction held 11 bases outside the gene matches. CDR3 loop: CSAKGLAGGSGTGELFF. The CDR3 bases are TGCAGTGCTAAGGGACTAGCGGGCGGGAGTGGAACCGGGGAGCTGTTTTTT.

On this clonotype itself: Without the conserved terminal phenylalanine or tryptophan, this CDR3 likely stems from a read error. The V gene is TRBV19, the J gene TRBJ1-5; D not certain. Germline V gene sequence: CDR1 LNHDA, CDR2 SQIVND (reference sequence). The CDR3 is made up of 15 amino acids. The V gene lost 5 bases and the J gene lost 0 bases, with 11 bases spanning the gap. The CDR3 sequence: CASSAGSYSNQPQHV. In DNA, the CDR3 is TGTGCCAGTAGTGCGGGGAGTTATAGCAATCAGCCCCAGCATGTT.

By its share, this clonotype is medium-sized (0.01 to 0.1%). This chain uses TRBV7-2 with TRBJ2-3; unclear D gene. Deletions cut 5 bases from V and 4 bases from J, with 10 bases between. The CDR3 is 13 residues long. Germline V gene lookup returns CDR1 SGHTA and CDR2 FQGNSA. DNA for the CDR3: TGTGCCAGCAGCAATCAGTTCGCAGATACGCAGTATTTT. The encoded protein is CASSNQFADTQYF.

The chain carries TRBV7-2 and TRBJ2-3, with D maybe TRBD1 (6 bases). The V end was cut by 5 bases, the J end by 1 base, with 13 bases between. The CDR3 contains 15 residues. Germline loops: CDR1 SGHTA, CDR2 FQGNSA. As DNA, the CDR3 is TGTGCCAGCAGCGTCACCCGGACAGGCACAGATACGCAGTATTTT. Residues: CASSVTRTGTDTQYF.

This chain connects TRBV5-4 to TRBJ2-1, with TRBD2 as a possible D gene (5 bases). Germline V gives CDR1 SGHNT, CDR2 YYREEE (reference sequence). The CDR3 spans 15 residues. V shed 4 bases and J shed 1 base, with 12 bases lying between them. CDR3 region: CASSPPRGSYNEQFF. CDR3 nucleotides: TGTGCCAGCAGCCCCCCACGGGGTTCCTACAATGAGCAGTTCTTC.

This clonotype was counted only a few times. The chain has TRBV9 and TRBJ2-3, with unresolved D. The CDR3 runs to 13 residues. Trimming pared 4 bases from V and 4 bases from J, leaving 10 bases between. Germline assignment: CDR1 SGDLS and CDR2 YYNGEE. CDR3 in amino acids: CASSYSQADTQYF. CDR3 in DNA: TGTGCCAGCAGCTATTCCCAGGCAGATACGCAGTATTTT.

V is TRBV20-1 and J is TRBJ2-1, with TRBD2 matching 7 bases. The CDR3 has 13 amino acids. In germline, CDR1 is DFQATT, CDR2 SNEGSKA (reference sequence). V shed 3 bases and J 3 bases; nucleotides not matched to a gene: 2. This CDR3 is CSASRDYYNEQFF. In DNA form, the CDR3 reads TGCAGTGCTAGCCGGGACTACTACAATGAGCAGTTCTTC.

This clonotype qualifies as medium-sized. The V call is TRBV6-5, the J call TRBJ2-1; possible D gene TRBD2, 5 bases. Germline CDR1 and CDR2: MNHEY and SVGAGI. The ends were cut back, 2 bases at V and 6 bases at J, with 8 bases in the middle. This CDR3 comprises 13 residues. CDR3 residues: CASSYGAGNEQFF. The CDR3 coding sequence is TGTGCCAGCAGTTACGGTGCGGGCAATGAGCAGTTCTTC.

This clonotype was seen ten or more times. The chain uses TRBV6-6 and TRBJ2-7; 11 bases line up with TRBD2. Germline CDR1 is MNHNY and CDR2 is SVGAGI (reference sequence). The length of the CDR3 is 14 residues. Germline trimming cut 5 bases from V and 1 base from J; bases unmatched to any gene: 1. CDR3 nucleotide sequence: TGTGCCAGCAGTACTAGCGGGGGATCCTACGAGCAGTACTTC. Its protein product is CASSTSGGSYEQYF.

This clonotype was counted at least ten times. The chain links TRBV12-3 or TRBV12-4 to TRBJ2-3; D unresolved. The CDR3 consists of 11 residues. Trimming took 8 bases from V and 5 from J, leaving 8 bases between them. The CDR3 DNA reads TGTGCCAGCGACACCGGAGATACGCAGTATTTT. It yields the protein CASDTGDTQYF.

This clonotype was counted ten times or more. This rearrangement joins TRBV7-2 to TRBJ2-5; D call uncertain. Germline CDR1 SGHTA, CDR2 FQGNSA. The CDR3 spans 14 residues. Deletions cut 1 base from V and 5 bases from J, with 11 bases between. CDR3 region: CASSLGFESETQYF. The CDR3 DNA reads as TGTGCCAGCAGCTTAGGGTTTGAGTCGGAGACCCAGTACTTC.

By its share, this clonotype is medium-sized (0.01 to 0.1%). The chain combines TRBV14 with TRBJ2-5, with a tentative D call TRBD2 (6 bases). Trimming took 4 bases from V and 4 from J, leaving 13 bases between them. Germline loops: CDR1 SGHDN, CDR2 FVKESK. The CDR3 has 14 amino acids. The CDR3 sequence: CASSRGISGETQYF. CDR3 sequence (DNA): TGTGCCAGCAGCCGGGGTATTAGCGGAGAGACCCAGTACTTC.

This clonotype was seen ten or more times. Here the CDR3 reads CSAPGLTGDYNEQFF. The CDR3 region has the DNA TGCAGTGCTCCAGGGCTGACTGGAGACTACAATGAGCAGTTCTTC. J is TRBJ2-1 and V is TRBV20-1; tentative D call: TRBD1 (5 bases). The V and J ends lost 5 bases and 3 bases respectively, with 17 bases between them. The germline V gene encodes CDR1 DFQATT and CDR2 SNEGSKA (reference sequence). The CDR3 consists of 15 residues.

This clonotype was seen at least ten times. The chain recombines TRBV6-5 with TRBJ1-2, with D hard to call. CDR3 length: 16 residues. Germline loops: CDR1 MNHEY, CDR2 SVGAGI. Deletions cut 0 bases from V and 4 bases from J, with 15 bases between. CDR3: CASSYSSRWAFYGYTF. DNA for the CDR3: TGTGCCAGCAGTTACTCGTCCAGGTGGGCCTTCTATGGCTACACCTTC.

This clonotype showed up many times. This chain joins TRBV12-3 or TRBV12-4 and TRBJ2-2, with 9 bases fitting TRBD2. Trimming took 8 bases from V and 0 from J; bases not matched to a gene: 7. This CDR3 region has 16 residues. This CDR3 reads CASRSSGGTNTGELFF. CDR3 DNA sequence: TGTGCCAGCCGTTCGAGCGGGGGGACGAACACCGGGGAGCTGTTTTTT.

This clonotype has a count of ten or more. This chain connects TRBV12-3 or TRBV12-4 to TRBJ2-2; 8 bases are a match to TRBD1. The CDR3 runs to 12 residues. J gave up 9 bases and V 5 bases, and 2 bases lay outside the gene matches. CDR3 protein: CASSTGGRELFF. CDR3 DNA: TGTGCCAGCAGTACAGGGGGGAGGGAGCTGTTTTTT.

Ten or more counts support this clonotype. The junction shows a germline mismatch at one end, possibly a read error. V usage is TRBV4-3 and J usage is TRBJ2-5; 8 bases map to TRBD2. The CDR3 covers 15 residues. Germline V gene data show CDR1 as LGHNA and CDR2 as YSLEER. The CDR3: CASSQDSLAVVGENF. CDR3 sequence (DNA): TGCGCCAGCAGCCAAGACTCACTAGCGGTAGTAGGTGAGAACTTC.